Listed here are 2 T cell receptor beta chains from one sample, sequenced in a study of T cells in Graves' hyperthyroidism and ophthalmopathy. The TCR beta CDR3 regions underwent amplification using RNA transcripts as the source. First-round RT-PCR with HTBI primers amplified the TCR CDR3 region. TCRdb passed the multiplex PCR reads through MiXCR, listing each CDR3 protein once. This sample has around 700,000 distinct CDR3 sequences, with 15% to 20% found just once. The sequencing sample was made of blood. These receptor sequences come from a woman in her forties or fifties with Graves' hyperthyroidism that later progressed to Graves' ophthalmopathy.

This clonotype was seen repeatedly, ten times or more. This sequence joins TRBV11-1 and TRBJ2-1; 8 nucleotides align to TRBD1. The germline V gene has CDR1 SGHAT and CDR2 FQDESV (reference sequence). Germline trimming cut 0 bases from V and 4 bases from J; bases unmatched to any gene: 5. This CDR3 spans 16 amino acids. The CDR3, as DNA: TGTGCCAGCAGCTTAGCGCCAGGACAGGGATACAATGAGCAGTTCTTC. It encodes CASSLAPGQGYNEQFF.

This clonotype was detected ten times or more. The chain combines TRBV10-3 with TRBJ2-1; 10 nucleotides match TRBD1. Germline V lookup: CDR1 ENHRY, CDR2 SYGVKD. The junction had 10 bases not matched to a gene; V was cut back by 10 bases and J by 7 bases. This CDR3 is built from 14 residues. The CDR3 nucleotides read TGTGCCACGCGCCCGGGACAGGGGCCAAATGAGCAGTTCTTC. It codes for CATRPGQGPNEQFF.